The sequence of this T cell receptor beta chain was determined in a study of blood T cell repertoires in COVID-19. The CDR3 covers 13 residues. Germline assignment: CDR1 SGHRS and CDR2 YFSETQ. Trimming removed 2 bases from V and 6 bases from J; junction bases left unmatched: 2. In the authors' workflow: It was from reference gene primer amplification that nucleated cell counts were estimated. The data were produced by immunoSEQ multiplex PCR, yet TCRdb's version contains in-frame clones alone and is incomplete. V, J and clone size derive from that table, while D and trimming were established from the DNA sequence. The sample records fewer than 140,000 clones, 60% to 80% being singletons.

Sequenced input: peripheral blood. The clonotype comes from a human donor with acute or convalescent COVID-19. The donor label of this sample is uncertain. The chain links TRBV5-1 to TRBJ1-1, with 9 bases that match TRBD1. The CDR3 here is CASSLQGAAEAFF. Here the CDR3 DNA reads TGCGCCAGCAGCTTACAGGGGGCAGCTGAAGCTTTCTTT.